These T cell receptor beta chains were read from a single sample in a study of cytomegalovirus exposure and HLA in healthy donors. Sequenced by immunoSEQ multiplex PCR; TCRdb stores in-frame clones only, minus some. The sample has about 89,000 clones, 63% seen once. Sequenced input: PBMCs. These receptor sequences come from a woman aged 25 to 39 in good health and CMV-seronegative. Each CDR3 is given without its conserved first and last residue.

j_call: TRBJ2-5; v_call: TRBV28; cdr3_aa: ASSYAGSAGVRETQY
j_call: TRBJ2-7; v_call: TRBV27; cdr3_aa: ASSAVQGSPY
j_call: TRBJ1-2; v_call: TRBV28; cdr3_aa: ASSLLGQVNYGYT
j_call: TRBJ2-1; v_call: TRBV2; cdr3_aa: ASSVIAGAYNEQF
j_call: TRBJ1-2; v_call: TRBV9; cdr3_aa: ASSPQGKRYGYT
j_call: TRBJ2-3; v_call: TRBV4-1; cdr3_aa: ASSQLASADFTDTQY
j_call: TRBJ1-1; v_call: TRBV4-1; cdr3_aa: ASSQPWTGRGMNTEAF
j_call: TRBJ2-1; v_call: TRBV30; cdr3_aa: AWIDGSGGAYNEQF
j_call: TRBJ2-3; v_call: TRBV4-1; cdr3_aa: ASRNQGGNTDTQY
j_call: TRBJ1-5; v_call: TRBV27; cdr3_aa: ASSFADSGGIHQPQH
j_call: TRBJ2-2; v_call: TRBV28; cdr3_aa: ASGTGSIGELF
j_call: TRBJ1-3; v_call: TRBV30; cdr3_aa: AWSVGRSGNTIY
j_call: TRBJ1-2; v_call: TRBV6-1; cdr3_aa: ASERAFLPGYT
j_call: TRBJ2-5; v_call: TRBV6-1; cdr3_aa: ASSPPRETQY
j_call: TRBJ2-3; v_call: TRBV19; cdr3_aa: ASSLGVHTDTQY
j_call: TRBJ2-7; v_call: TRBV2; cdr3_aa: ASSRLAGVSEQY
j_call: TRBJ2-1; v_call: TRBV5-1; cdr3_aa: ASSTGGSSYNEQF
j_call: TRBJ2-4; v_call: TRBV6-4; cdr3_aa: ASSDSNRENIQY
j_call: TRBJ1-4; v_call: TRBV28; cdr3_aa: ASKGGEKLF
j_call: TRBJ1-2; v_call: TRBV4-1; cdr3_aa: ASSQDPQGNGYT
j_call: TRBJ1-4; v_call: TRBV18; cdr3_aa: ASSPRLDEKLF
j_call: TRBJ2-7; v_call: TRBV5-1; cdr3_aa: ASSPGLYYEQY
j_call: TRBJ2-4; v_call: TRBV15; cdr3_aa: ATSREGHIQY
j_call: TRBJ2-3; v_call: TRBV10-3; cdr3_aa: ATGSLQGRADTQY
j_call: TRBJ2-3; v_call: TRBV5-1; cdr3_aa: ASSFGTDTQY
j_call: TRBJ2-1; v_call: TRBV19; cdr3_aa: ASNEGTVLGEQF
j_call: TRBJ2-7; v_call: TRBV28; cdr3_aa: ASANLDRSYEQY
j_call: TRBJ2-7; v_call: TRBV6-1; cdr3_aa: ASSDRTGLEQY
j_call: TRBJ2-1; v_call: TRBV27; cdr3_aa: ASSLRWGGSGEQF
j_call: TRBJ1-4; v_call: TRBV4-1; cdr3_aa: ASSHQQGQGSIANEKLF
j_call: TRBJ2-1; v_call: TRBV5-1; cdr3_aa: ASSLSWGQGIGNEQF
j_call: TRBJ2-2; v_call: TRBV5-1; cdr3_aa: ASSPRQREFTGELF
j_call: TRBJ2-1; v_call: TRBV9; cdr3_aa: ASSPRAAYNEQF
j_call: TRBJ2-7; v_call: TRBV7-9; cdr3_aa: ASSLQGYEQY
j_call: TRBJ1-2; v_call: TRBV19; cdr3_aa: ASSTTGDYYGYT
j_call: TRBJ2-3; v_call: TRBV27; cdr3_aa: ASREQTDTQY
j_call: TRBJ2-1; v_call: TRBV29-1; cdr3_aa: SVPLRDRDYNEQF
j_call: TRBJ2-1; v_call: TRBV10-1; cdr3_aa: ASSERGGEQF
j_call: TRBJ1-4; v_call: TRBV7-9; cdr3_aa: ASSLGEEKLF
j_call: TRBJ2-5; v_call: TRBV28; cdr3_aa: ASSRETQY
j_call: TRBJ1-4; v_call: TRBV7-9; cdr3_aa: AIRTDGGSEKLF
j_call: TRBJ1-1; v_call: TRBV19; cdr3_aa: ASDRGLTASRMTGAF
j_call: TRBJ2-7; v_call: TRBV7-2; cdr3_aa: ASSLGGQKAYEQY
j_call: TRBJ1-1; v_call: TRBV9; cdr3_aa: ASSAGGNTEAF
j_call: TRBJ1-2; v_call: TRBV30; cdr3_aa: AWSPGQNYGYT
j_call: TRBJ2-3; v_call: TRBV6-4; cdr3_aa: ASSPGQLFTDTQY
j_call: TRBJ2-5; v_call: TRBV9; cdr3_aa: ASSVGREGETQY
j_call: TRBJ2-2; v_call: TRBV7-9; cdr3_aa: ASALIANTGELF
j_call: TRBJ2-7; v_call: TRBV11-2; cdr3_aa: ASSQSFSYEQY
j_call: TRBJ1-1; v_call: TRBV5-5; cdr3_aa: ASSLVAGGGNTEAF
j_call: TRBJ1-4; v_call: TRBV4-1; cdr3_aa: ASRITGNGAEKLF
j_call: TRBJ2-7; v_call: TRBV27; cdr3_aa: ASSSRTGYHEQY
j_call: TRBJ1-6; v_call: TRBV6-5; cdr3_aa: ASTSYGGSPLH